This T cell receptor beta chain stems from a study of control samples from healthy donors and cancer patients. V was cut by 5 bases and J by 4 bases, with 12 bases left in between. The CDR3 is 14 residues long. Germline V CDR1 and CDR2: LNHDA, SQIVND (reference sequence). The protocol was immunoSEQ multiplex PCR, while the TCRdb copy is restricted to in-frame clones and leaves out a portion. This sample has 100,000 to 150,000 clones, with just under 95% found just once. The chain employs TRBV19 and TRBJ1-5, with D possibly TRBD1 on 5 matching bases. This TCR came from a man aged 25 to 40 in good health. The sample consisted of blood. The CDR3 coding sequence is TGTGCCAGTAGTCGGTCGGGGGTGAATCAGCCCCAGCATTTT. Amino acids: CASSRSGVNQPQHF.